This record looks at one T cell receptor beta chain sequence and its context. The source of the sample is a study of blood T cell repertoires in COVID-19. The overall study: From the United States, Italy and Spain came samples of acute and convalescent COVID-19.

In germline, CDR1 is SGHRS, CDR2 YFSETQ. Trimming at V came to 0 bases and at J to 7 bases, leaving 8 bases not matched to a gene. The CDR3 length is 15 residues. Per the study methods: How many nucleated cells were present was estimated from reference gene primer amplification. This table comes from immunoSEQ multiplex PCR, and its TCRdb copy is limited to in-frame clones, with some not included. For V, J and clone size, that table is used; D and trimming come from the DNA. The data contain around 170,000 clones, 85% to 95% of them singletons. The specimen sequenced was peripheral blood. The TCR comes from a man between 45 and 60 years old with acute or convalescent COVID-19. The rearrangement uses TRBV5-1 and TRBJ1-2; 8 nucleotides align to TRBD1. CDR3 region: CASSLGNGQGGGYTF. DNA for the CDR3: TGCGCCAGCAGCTTGGGGAACGGACAGGGAGGTGGCTACACCTTC.